One sample yielded the 26 T cell receptor beta chains listed below, sequenced in a study of T cell repertoires and Cas9 in healthy adults. Sequenced by immunoSEQ multiplex PCR; TCRdb stores in-frame clones only, minus some. The data show about 1,500 clones, around 93% seen once. Material: SpCas9-reactive CD4+ effector T cells (CD137+, CD154-, CD25-, CD127+) from PBMCs; culture status not recorded. The receptors originated from a human donor in good health.

This chain uses TRBV28 with TRBJ2-2; the D is unclear. Germline lookup yields CDR1 MDHEN and CDR2 SYDVKM. V was pared by 3 bases and J by 2 bases, with 7 bases between. This CDR3 spans 14 amino acids. The chain's CDR3 is CASSFALNTGELFF. As DNA, the CDR3 is TGTGCCAGCAGTTTCGCCCTAAACACCGGGGAGCTGTTTTTT.

This clone was seen a single time. V usage is TRBV7-9 and J usage is TRBJ1-1; D possibly corresponds to TRBD1 (6 bases). From germline, CDR1 is SEHNR and CDR2 FQNEAQ (reference sequence). The CDR3 is made up of 16 amino acids. V gave up 1 base and J gave up 1 base, with 13 bases separating them. The CDR3 reads CASSLVSDRGNTEAFF. The DNA for the CDR3 is TGTGCCAGCAGCTTAGTCTCGGACAGAGGGAACACTGAAGCTTTCTTT.

J is TRBJ2-3 and V is TRBV11-2; D is uncertain. V was pared by 5 bases and J by 0 bases, with 3 bases between. The CDR3 has 12 amino acids. Germline CDR1 SGHAT, CDR2 FQNNGV. This CDR3 reads CASSPSTDTQYF. Here the CDR3 DNA reads TGTGCCAGCAGCCCAAGCACAGATACGCAGTATTTT.

The V call is TRBV19, the J call TRBJ2-3; D possibly corresponds to TRBD2 (5 bases). Per germline, CDR1 LNHDA and CDR2 SQIVND (reference sequence). Trimming removed 5 bases from V and 3 bases from J, with 18 bases in between. The CDR3 is made up of 16 amino acids. The CDR3 nucleotides read TGTGCCAGTAGTCTCGTCCTACCCGGAGGTACAGATACGCAGTATTTT. Translation gives CASSLVLPGGTDTQYF.

This rearrangement joins TRBV5-1 to TRBJ2-5; D is perhaps TRBD1 (6 bases). The CDR3 sequence is 15 residues long. V lost 2 bases and J lost 4, with 15 bases in between. Germline CDR1 SGHRS, CDR2 YFSETQ. This chain's CDR3 is CASSFPQGLRETQYF. The CDR3 DNA sequence: TGCGCCAGCAGCTTTCCACAGGGTTTGAGAGAGACCCAGTACTTC. Drawing the rest from reference TRBV5-1 and TRBJ2-5, the complete variable domain is KAGVTQTPRYLIKTRGQQVTLSCSPISGHRSVSWYQQTPGQGLQFLFEYFSETQRNKGNFPGRFSGRQFSNSRSEMNVSTLELGDSALYLCASSFPQGLRETQYFGPGTRLLVL.

About this clone itself: At one end, the junction sequence differs from germline, possibly due to a read error. The rearrangement links TRBV5-1 to TRBJ1-2; TRBD1 might be the D (6 bases). The CDR3 has 14 amino acids. Germline CDR1 is SGHRS and CDR2 is YFSETQ. CDR3 amino acids: CASRLGDNNYGYTF. CDR3 DNA: TGCGCCAGCAGATTGGGGGACAATAACTATGGCTACACCTTC. The entire variable domain, with the rest obtained from reference TRBV5-1 and TRBJ1-2, is as follows: KAGVTQTPRYLIKTRGQQVTLSCSPISGHRSVSWYQQTPGQGLQFLFEYFSETQRNKGNFPGRFSGRQFSNSRSEMNVSTLELGDSALYLCASRLGDNNYGYTFGSGTRLTVV.

The table lists this clone with a count of one. Here the CDR3 DNA reads TGTGCCAGCAGATGGGCCGGGGCTTCCTATAATTCACCCCTCCACTTT. Translation: CASRWAGASYNSPLHF. The chain uses TRBV28 and TRBJ1-6; a possible D gene is TRBD1 (5 bases). The CDR3 is 16 amino acids. Trimming pared 6 bases from V and 1 base from J, leaving 13 bases between. In germline, CDR1 is MDHEN, CDR2 SYDVKM.

This sequence joins TRBV6-6 and TRBJ2-5, with 7 bases matching TRBD2. There are 13 residues in the CDR3. Germline CDR1 reads MNHNY; CDR2 reads SVGAGI (reference sequence). V was pared by 8 bases and J by 2 bases, with 5 bases of the junction left unmatched. As DNA, the CDR3 is TGTGCCAGCGGCGGGGGACTTCAAGAGACCCAGTACTTC. This translates into CASGGGLQETQYF.

The chain has TRBV11-2 and TRBJ2-1; TRBD2 matches at 12 bases. V gave up 4 bases and J gave up 2 bases; unmatched junction bases: 9. The CDR3 extends over 18 amino acids. Germline V gene lookup returns CDR1 SGHAT and CDR2 FQNNGV. CDR3 coding DNA: TGTGCCAGCAGCTCGATACAAAGACTAGCGGGGGCCTACAATGAGCAGTTCTTC. Its translation is CASSSIQRLAGAYNEQFF. The full variable domain, completed using reference TRBV11-2 and TRBJ2-1, is EAGVAQSPRYKIIEKRQSVAFWCNPISGHATLYWYQQILGQGPKLLIQFQNNGVVDDSQLPKDRFSAERLKGVDSTLKIQPAKLEDSAVYLCASSSIQRLAGAYNEQFFGPGTRLTVL.

The chain links TRBV21-1 to TRBJ2-4; TRBD1 was called by the table and not checked on the DNA. TRBV21-1 is recorded as a pseudogene. This CDR3 has 17 amino acids. CDR3 region: CASRRCVLQQRKNIQYF. In DNA form, the CDR3 reads TGTGCCAGCAGGAGATGCGTGCTACAGCAAAGAAAAAACATTCAGTACTTC.

The V call is TRBV7-2, the J call TRBJ1-2; D ambiguous. The length of the CDR3 is 12 residues. Germline V lookup: CDR1 SGHTA, CDR2 FQGNSA. Trimming cost V 4 bases and J 5 bases, with 8 bases left between them. As DNA, the CDR3 is TGTGCCAGCAGCTCCCTATTTTATGGCTACACCTTC. Its protein product is CASSSLFYGYTF.

J is TRBJ2-7 and V is TRBV25-1; a possible D gene is TRBD2 (5 bases). Trimming shortened V by 2 bases and J by 2 bases, and 10 bases separated the two germline ends. This CDR3 is built from 14 residues. CDR1 is MGHDK, CDR2 SYGVNS, per germline. DNA of the CDR3: TGTGCCAGCAGTGAAACGGGAACCGCCTACGAGCAGTACTTC. Translated: CASSETGTAYEQYF.

The chain couples TRBV10-3 to TRBJ2-7; TRBD2 agrees at 9 bases. This CDR3 is 13 amino acids long. Per germline, CDR1 ENHRY and CDR2 SYGVKD. J lost 1 base, V lost 8 bases, and 3 bases had no gene match. The CDR3, as DNA: TGTGCCATCGGGCGGGAGGGATCCTACGAGCAGTACGTC. This sequence encodes CAIGREGSYEQYV.

The chain links TRBV7-7 to TRBJ2-2; weak D call: TRBD1 (5 bases). Trimming took off 3 bases at V and 1 base at J, with 12 bases between the two ends. This CDR3 has 16 amino acids. Germline lookup yields CDR1 SSHAT and CDR2 FNYEAQ (reference sequence). The CDR3 here is CASSLGRTVNTGELFF. CDR3 sequence (DNA): TGTGCCAGCAGCTTGGGGCGTACGGTGAACACCGGGGAGCTGTTTTTT. Combining the CDR3 with reference TRBV7-7 and TRBJ2-2 gives the whole variable domain GAGVSQSPRYKVTKRGQDVTLRCDPISSHATLYWYQQALGQGPEFLTYFNYEAQPDKSGLPSDRFSAERPEGSISTLTIQRTEQRDSAMYRCASSLGRTVNTGELFFGEGSRLTVL.

The genes are TRBV2 and TRBJ2-1; 9 bases fit TRBD2. Per the germline V gene, CDR1 is SNHLY and CDR2 is FYNNEI. V shed 8 bases and J 7 bases; nucleotides not matched to a gene: 9. This CDR3 spans 14 amino acids. CDR3: CASGGGANNNEQFF. CDR3 coding DNA: TGTGCCAGCGGCGGGGGGGCTAATAATAATGAGCAGTTCTTC.

The V gene is TRBV10-3, the J gene TRBJ2-5, with 9 bases matching TRBD2. The CDR3 has 16 amino acids. V trimming: 3 bases; J trimming: 3 bases; junction bases outside the gene matches: 8. From germline, CDR1 is ENHRY and CDR2 SYGVKD. The CDR3 region has the DNA TGTGCCATCAGTGAAGGCCGGGTAGCGGGGGAAGAGACCCAGTACTTC. Its translation is CAISEGRVAGEETQYF.

The chain links TRBV28 to TRBJ1-2, with D possibly matching TRBD1 (5 bases). CDR1 MDHEN and CDR2 SYDVKM come from the germline V gene. V lost 5 bases to trimming and J lost 4 bases, with 14 bases between them. The CDR3 has 14 residues. CDR3 protein: CASSRTDRSYGYTF. The CDR3 bases are TGTGCCAGCAGTAGAACCGACAGATCCTATGGCTACACCTTC.

The rearrangement links TRBV5-5 to TRBJ1-4; a possible D gene is TRBD1 (5 bases). CDR3 length equals 13 residues. Per germline, CDR1 SGHKS and CDR2 YYEKEE (reference sequence). V shed 3 bases and J shed 8 bases, with 11 bases lying between them. This CDR3 is CASSSGLEEKLFF. For the CDR3, the DNA is TGTGCCAGCAGCTCGGGACTTGAGGAAAAACTGTTTTTT.

The rearrangement joins TRBV28 to TRBJ2-1; 9 nucleotides line up with TRBD2. V shed 3 bases and J 2 bases; nucleotides not matched to a gene: 5. CDR1 and CDR2 from the germline V gene are MDHEN and SYDVKM. The CDR3 sequence is 16 residues long. The CDR3 region is CASSFRLAGTYNEQFF. CDR3 sequence (DNA): TGTGCCAGCAGTTTTCGCCTAGCGGGAACCTACAATGAGCAGTTCTTC.

This sequence joins TRBV7-2 and TRBJ2-5; a possible D gene is TRBD2 (5 bases). CDR1 and CDR2 from the germline V gene are SGHTA and FQGNSA. Between the trimmed V and J ends, which lost 1 base and 3 bases, there was a span of 9 bases. The CDR3 is made up of 14 amino acids. In DNA form, the CDR3 reads TGTGCCAGCAGCTTAGATTTCGGGAAAGAGACCCAGTACTTC. Translated: CASSLDFGKETQYF.

Here the CDR3 reads CASSITWRVFVGEKLFF. In DNA form, the CDR3 reads TGTGCCAGCAGCATAACATGGAGGGTTTTCGTTGGTGAAAAACTGTTTTTT. V gene TRBV21-1 combines with J gene TRBJ1-4. TRBV21-1 corresponds to a pseudogene. The CDR3 has 17 amino acids.

This clone was picked up one time. This chain uses TRBV27 with TRBJ2-3, with TRBD2 matching over 13 bases. The CDR3 is 17 residues long. Germline V gives CDR1 MNHEY, CDR2 SMNVEV (reference sequence). Germline trimming cut 6 bases from V and 3 bases from J; bases unmatched to any gene: 9. The CDR3 DNA follows: TGTGCCAGCAGAATAAGACTAGCGGGAGGCGCGACAGATACGCAGTATTTT. This translates into CASRIRLAGGATDTQYF.

The V and J genes are TRBV30 and TRBJ2-3; no reliable D call. From germline, CDR1 is GTSNPN and CDR2 SVGIG (reference sequence). Trimming pared 4 bases from V and 0 bases from J, leaving 8 bases between. The CDR3 loop spans 13 amino acids. The CDR3 sequence is CAWTLKSTDTQYF. The DNA for the CDR3 is TGTGCCTGGACCCTTAAGAGCACAGATACGCAGTATTTT.

V usage is TRBV29-1 and J usage is TRBJ2-5; 7 positions agree with TRBD1. Germline lookup yields CDR1 SQVTM and CDR2 ANQGSEA. V gave up 2 bases and J gave up 1 base; unmatched junction bases: 7. CDR3 length: 15 amino acids. The CDR3 coding sequence is TGCAGCGTTGAACACCAGGGGGAGACCCAAGAGACCCAGTACTTC. Its protein product is CSVEHQGETQETQYF.

The V gene is TRBV7-6, the J gene TRBJ2-1, with 8 bases matching TRBD2. Trimming took 4 bases from V and 6 from J; bases not matched to a gene: 5. The CDR3 is made up of 14 amino acids. CDR1 and CDR2 from the germline V gene are SGHVS and FNYEAQ. This CDR3 reads CASSSAGELNEQFF. The CDR3 region has the DNA TGTGCCAGCAGCTCAGCGGGAGAGCTCAATGAGCAGTTCTTC.

The chain recombines TRBV6-5 with TRBJ1-1, with D unclear. The CDR3 is 13 residues long. CDR1 is MNHEY and CDR2 is SVGAGI in the germline V gene. V lost 1 base, J lost 1 base, and 4 bases lay in between. The CDR3 nucleotides are TGTGCCAGCAGTTACTGGGGGAACACTGAAGCTTTCTTT. Amino acid sequence: CASSYWGNTEAFF.